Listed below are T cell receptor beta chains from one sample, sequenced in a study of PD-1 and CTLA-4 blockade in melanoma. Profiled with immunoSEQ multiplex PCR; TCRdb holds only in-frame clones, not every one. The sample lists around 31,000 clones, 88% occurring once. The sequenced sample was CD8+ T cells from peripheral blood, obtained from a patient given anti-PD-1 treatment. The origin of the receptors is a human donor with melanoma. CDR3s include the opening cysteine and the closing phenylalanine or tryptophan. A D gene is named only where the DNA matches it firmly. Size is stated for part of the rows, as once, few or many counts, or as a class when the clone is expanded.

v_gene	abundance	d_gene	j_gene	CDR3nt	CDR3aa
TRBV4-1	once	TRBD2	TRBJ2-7	TGCGCCAGCAGCCAAGATACCGCGGGGGACGAGCAGTACTTC	CASSQDTAGDEQYF
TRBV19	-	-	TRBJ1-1	TGTGCCAGTAGTATAGGGGGCGGTAACACTGAAGCTTTCTTT	CASSIGGGNTEAFF
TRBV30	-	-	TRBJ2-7	TGTGCCTGGGGCCTCGAAGACGACGAGCAGTACTTC	CAWGLEDDEQYF
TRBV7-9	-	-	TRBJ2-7	TGTGCCAGCAGCCAGGGGACTGCCCCCTACGAGCAGTACTTC	CASSQGTAPYEQYF
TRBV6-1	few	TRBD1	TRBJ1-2	TGTGCCAGCAGTGAAGGCGGACAGGGTAACTATGGCTACACCTTC	CASSEGGQGNYGYTF
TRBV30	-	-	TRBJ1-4	TGTGCCTGTTGGACTCGGAGTGAAAAACTGTTTTTT	CACWTRSEKLFF
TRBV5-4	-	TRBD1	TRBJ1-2	TGTGCCAGCAGCTTGAAGGGACAGGGACTATCTAACTATGGCTACACCTTC	CASSLKGQGLSNYGYTF
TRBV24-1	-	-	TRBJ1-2	TGTGCCACCCAGACAGAAAACTATGGCTACACCTTC	CATQTENYGYTF
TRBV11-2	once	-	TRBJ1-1	TGTGCCAGCAGCCATTACCGTGGGGGCACTGAAGCTTTCTTT	CASSHYRGGTEAFF
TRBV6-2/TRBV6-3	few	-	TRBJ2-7	TGTGCCAGCAGTCCCCTGTCGGGGGAAGGCTACGAGCAGTACTTC	CASSPLSGEGYEQYF
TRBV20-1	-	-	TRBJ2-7	TGCAGTGCTAGTGGCAGGGCCTCCTACGAGCAGTACTTC	CSASGRASYEQYF